This TCR beta chain was recorded in a study of cytomegalovirus exposure and HLA in healthy donors. The table lists this clone with a count of one. PCR employed 60 Vbeta and 13 Jbeta primers. Sequencing used immunoSEQ multiplex PCR; TCRdb keeps in-frame clones, though not all of them. This table holds about 160,000 clones, roughly two thirds found once. Sequencing was performed on PBMCs. This sequence originates from a woman aged 25-40 years in good health and CMV-seronegative.

The CDR3 DNA reads TGCAGCGTTTATCCCGAGGCTGAAGCTTTCTTT. Its translation: CSVYPEAEAFF. The V and J genes are TRBV29-1 and TRBJ1-1; D gene ambiguous. CDR1 SQVTM and CDR2 ANQGSEA come from the germline V gene. Trimming cost V 5 bases and J 6 bases, with 10 bases left between them. This CDR3 is built from 11 residues.